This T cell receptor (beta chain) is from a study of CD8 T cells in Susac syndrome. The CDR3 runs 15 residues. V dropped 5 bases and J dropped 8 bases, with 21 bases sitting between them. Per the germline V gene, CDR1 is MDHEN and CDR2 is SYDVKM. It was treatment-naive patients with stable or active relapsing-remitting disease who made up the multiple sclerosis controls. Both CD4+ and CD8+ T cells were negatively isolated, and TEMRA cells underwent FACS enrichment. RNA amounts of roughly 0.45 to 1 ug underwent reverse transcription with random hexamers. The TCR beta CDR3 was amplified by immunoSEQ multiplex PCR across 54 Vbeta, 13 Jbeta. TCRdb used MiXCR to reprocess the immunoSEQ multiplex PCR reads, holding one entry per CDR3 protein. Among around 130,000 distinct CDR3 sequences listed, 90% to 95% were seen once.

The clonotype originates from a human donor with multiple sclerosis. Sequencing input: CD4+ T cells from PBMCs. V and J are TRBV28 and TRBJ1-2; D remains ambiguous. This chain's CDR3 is CASSVPRAVEGGYTF. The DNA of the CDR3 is TGTGCCAGCAGTGTCCCACGGGCAGTTGAAGGGGGCTACACCTTC.